What follows are 30 T cell receptor beta chains derived from one specimen sequenced in a study of CD8+CD57+ T cells in acquired aplastic anemia (dated by TCRdb to the late 2010s). Expansion of CD8+CD57+ cells had been shown by flow cytometry in the patients chosen for sequencing. The sample was run on an Illumina HiSeq 2000. Genomic DNA served as template for TCR beta VDJ combination and CDR3 sequence profiling. In-frame beta chains were kept once TCRdb had trimmed the public reads at Q25 with fastp and called clones with MiXCR. Rows are unified per CDR3 protein, each entry keeping the most common DNA and genes. Within this sample are 120,000 or so distinct CDR3 sequences, with about 40% of them counted one time only. The top ten constitute approximately 2.6% of the sample. The specimen sequenced was sorted CD4+, CD8+, or CD8+CD57+ T cells (not recorded which) from PBMCs. The receptors originated from a human donor with aplastic anemia.

Worth noting for this clonotype: The germline gene is not matched at one end of the junction; a read error may be the cause. The chain couples TRBV10-3 to TRBJ1-6, with D uncertain. CDR1 is ENHRY and CDR2 is SYGVKD in the germline V gene. CDR3 length: 14 amino acids. The CDR3 bases are TGTGCCATCAGTTACAAGGTCTATAATTCACCCTTCCACTTT. It encodes CAISYKVYNSPFHF.

The chain joins TRBV19 to TRBJ2-3, with 9 bases aligning to TRBD1. CDR3 length: 16 amino acids. CDR1 and CDR2 from the germline V gene are LNHDA and SQIVND (reference sequence). V lost 4 bases and J lost 4; bases outside the gene matches: 9. The CDR3 spells CASSKTGTGRSDTQYF. CDR3 nucleotide sequence: TGTGCCAGTAGTAAGACCGGGACAGGGAGATCAGATACGCAGTATTTT.

In the case of this clonotype: A clone one base away is much larger, so this may be a read error. In this CDR3 the conserved last residue, phenylalanine or tryptophan, is missing, so a read error is likely. This chain joins TRBV5-5 and TRBJ1-4; weak D call: TRBD1 (5 bases). Trimming removed 1 base from V and 5 bases from J, with 12 bases in between. The CDR3 contains 15 residues. The germline V gene encodes CDR1 SGHKS and CDR2 YYEKEE (reference sequence). The CDR3 DNA reads TGTGCCAGCAGCTTGTGGGGCAAGCTCAATGAAAAACTGTTTCTT. It translates to CASSLWGKLNEKLFL.

This clonotype was counted many times. The chain uses TRBV20-1 and TRBJ1-1; D is possibly TRBD1 (5 bases). Germline V lookup: CDR1 DFQATT, CDR2 SNEGSKA (reference sequence). The CDR3 is 13 residues long. V lost 6 bases and J 5 bases, leaving 16 bases between the germline ends. The CDR3 DNA reads as TGCAGTGCCCATACAGGCGGGTTGACTGAAGCTTTCTTT. This codes for CSAHTGGLTEAFF.

The V call is TRBV25-1, the J call TRBJ2-5, with D maybe TRBD2 (6 bases). CDR3 size: 14 residues. With 4 bases removed from V and 5 bases from J, the gap between germline ends came to 14 bases. Germline V gene data show CDR1 as MGHDK and CDR2 as SYGVNS. CDR3 sequence: CASSGLAAGETQYF. CDR3 DNA: TGTGCCAGCAGTGGATTAGCGGCAGGCGAGACCCAGTACTTC.

J is TRBJ1-1 and V is TRBV29-1; 11 bases agree with TRBD1. Germline CDR1 SQVTM, CDR2 ANQGSEA. This CDR3 is 14 amino acids long. V lost 3 bases and J lost 5; bases outside the gene matches: 5. CDR3 sequence: CSVERGTGGTEAFF. The CDR3 nucleotides are TGCAGCGTTGAGAGGGGGACAGGGGGAACTGAAGCTTTCTTT. The full variable domain, in which reference TRBV29-1 and TRBJ1-1 provide the parts outside the CDR3, is SAVISQKPSRDICQRGTSLTIQCQVDSQVTMMFWYRQQPGQSLTLIATANQGSEATYESGFVIDKFPISRPNLTFSTLTVSNMSPEDSSIYLCSVERGTGGTEAFFGQGTRLTVV.

This CDR3 reads CASSSTGAGEKLFF. The DNA for the CDR3 is TGTGCCAGCAGCTCGACAGGGGCGGGGGAAAAACTGTTTTTT. The chain has TRBV7-3 and TRBJ1-4, with 8 bases matching TRBD1. The J segment lost 8 bases and the V segment lost 4 bases, leaving 6 bases of the junction unmatched. Germline CDR1 and CDR2: SGHTA and FQGTGA. This CDR3 is 14 amino acids long.

As concerns this clonotype: Since a much larger clone is just one base distant, this may be a read error. DNA of the CDR3: TGTGCCAGCAACCAAGGGGGGGCCTCTCGGGGTACGCAGTATTTT. This encodes CASNQGGASRGTQYF. The chain combines TRBV9 with TRBJ2-3, with D possibly matching TRBD2 (7 bases). Germline V gene lookup returns CDR1 SGDLS and CDR2 YYNGEE. V was clipped by 6 bases and J by 8 bases, with 22 bases between them. This CDR3 is 15 amino acids long.

The chain links TRBV2 to TRBJ2-1; D is possibly TRBD1 (5 bases). The germline CDR1 and CDR2 sequences are SNHLY and FYNNEI. The V gene lost 1 base and the J gene lost 3 bases, with 10 bases spanning the gap. The CDR3 length is 15 residues. CDR3 in amino acids: CASSEELGLYNEQFF. The CDR3 DNA follows: TGTGCCAGCAGTGAAGAACTGGGGCTCTACAATGAGCAGTTCTTC.

This clonotype showed up many times. The chain is built from TRBV4-1 and TRBJ1-6, with D possibly being TRBD1 (5 bases). This CDR3 is built from 14 residues. V was shortened by 4 bases and J by 18 bases, with 22 bases between the two germline ends. From germline, CDR1 is MGHRA and CDR2 YSYEKL. For the CDR3, the DNA is TGCGCCAGCAGCCCCGCCGGGGCGGCGAATTTTCCCCACTTT. This sequence encodes CASSPAGAANFPHF.

This clonotype was recorded many times. This sequence joins TRBV5-1 and TRBJ2-5, with D unresolved. This CDR3 spans 12 amino acids. With 5 bases removed from V and 3 bases from J, the gap between germline ends came to 8 bases. From germline, CDR1 is SGHRS and CDR2 YFSETQ. The CDR3 sequence is CASSLVEETQYF. In nucleotides, the CDR3 is TGCGCCAGCAGTTTAGTGGAAGAGACCCAGTACTTC.

The J gene is TRBJ1-2, the V gene TRBV13; D is undetermined. CDR3 size: 14 residues. CDR1 and CDR2 (germline): PRHDT, FYEKMQ (reference sequence). V was pared by 4 bases and J by 8 bases, with 17 bases between. For the CDR3, the DNA is TGTGCCAGCAGCTCAGCCTTGCAGAGCGACGGCTACACCTTC. It codes for CASSSALQSDGYTF.

This clonotype was seen repeatedly, ten times or more. V usage is TRBV7-9 and J usage is TRBJ1-4; D not certain. Between the trimmed V and J ends, which lost 0 bases and 0 bases, there was a span of 5 bases. The CDR3 covers 15 residues. Germline lookup yields CDR1 SEHNR and CDR2 FQNEAQ (reference sequence). The CDR3 bases are TGTGCCAGCAGCTTAGCTGAAACAACTAATGAAAAACTGTTTTTT. It codes for CASSLAETTNEKLFF.

This clonotype was detected only once. This chain uses TRBV25-1 with TRBJ1-2; a weak D match, TRBD1 (6 bases). V was shortened by 5 bases and J by 12 bases, with 19 bases between the two germline ends. Germline CDR1 is MGHDK and CDR2 is SYGVNS. This CDR3 is built from 13 residues. CDR3 nucleotide sequence: TGTGCCAGCAGTACCTACTCCGGAGGGGGAAACACCTTC. It is translated as CASSTYSGGGNTF.

At least ten counts were recorded for this clonotype. This sequence joins TRBV12-3 or TRBV12-4 and TRBJ2-2; 8 bases line up with TRBD1. This CDR3 region has 14 residues. The ends lost 2 bases at V and 11 bases at J; junction bases unmatched: 7. CDR3 sequence: CASSLRPGQAELFF. In DNA form, the CDR3 reads TGTGCCAGCAGTTTAAGGCCGGGACAGGCTGAGCTGTTTTTT.

This chain joins TRBV11-1 and TRBJ2-5; 10 bases match TRBD1. The germline gives CDR1 SGHAT, CDR2 FQDESV (reference sequence). This CDR3 contains 16 residues. Trimming took 5 bases from V and 7 from J; bases not matched to a gene: 13. The CDR3 protein is CASSAVGTGAMGTQYF. The CDR3 DNA follows: TGTGCCAGCAGCGCCGTGGGGACAGGGGCGATGGGGACCCAGTACTTC.

This clonotype has a count of ten or more. The V and J genes are TRBV3-1 and TRBJ1-2, with a possible D match to TRBD1 (5 bases). Germline assignment: CDR1 LGHDT and CDR2 YNNKEL (reference sequence). V lost 5 bases to trimming and J lost 7 bases, with 14 bases between them. This CDR3 spans 13 amino acids. The CDR3 here is CASSFGTTGGYTF. The CDR3 nucleotides are TGTGCCAGCAGCTTCGGGACGACCGGTGGCTACACCTTC.

V gene TRBV5-1 combines with J gene TRBJ1-2; D gene ambiguous. This CDR3 is 12 amino acids long. The germline V gene has CDR1 SGHRS and CDR2 YFSETQ. V was shortened by 4 bases and J by 5 bases, with 9 bases between the two germline ends. The CDR3 DNA reads as TGCGCCAGCAGCACGGAGGATTATGGCTACACCTTC. It translates to CASSTEDYGYTF.

About this clonotype: One junction end disagrees with the germline gene, perhaps due to a read error. The DNA of the CDR3 is TGTGCCAGCAGCCAAAGACCGCTATCCCCGTACGCCTGGGTTTCACCCCCCCACTTT. Its translation is CASSQRPLSPYAWVSPPHF. This chain connects TRBV14 to TRBJ1-6; D uncertain. Germline CDR1 SGHDN, CDR2 FVKESK. The CDR3 runs to 19 residues.

This clonotype counts as medium-sized (0.01 to 0.1%). The chain joins TRBV15 to TRBJ2-7; D unclear. This CDR3 has 13 residues. Germline values: CDR1 LNHNV, CDR2 YYDKDF (reference sequence). The V end lost 0 bases, the J end lost 3 bases, and 6 bases lay between the germline ends. CDR3 nucleotides: TGTGCCACCAGCAGAGATCGGAGCTACGAGCAGTACTTC. Residues: CATSRDRSYEQYF. Based on the CDR3 plus reference TRBV15 and TRBJ2-7, the full variable domain is DAMVIQNPRYQVTQFGKPVTLSCSQTLNHNVMYWYQQKSSQAPKLLFHYYDKDFNNEADTPDNFQSRRPNTSFCFLDIRSPGLGDTAMYLCATSRDRSYEQYFGPGTRLTVT.

This chain joins TRBV24-1 and TRBJ2-2; D uncertain. The CDR3 runs to 15 residues. Germline V gene data show CDR1 as KGHDR and CDR2 as SFDVKD. The V end was cut by 7 bases, the J end by 4 bases, with 15 bases between. The CDR3 spells CATSTSGGGTGELFF. The CDR3 nucleotides read TGTGCCACCAGCACTTCCGGCGGCGGCACCGGGGAGCTGTTTTTT.

This clonotype was seen only a few times. It may be a read error: a sequence one base away is much more abundant. The chain couples TRBV7-2 to TRBJ1-5, with no clear D. CDR1 and CDR2 from the germline V gene are SGHTA and FQGNSA. The CDR3 is made up of 14 amino acids. V was shortened by 2 bases and J by 4 bases, with 9 bases between the two germline ends. In DNA, the CDR3 is TGTGCCAGCAGCTTAAAATCAGAGAATCAGCCCCAGCATTTT. Protein product: CASSLKSENQPQHF.

The rearrangement joins TRBV9 to TRBJ1-2; TRBD1 agrees at 7 bases. This CDR3 is 13 amino acids long. Germline V gene lookup returns CDR1 SGDLS and CDR2 YYNGEE. Trimming at V came to 4 bases and at J to 7 bases, leaving 7 bases not matched to a gene. The CDR3 coding sequence is TGTGCCAGCAGCCCTTGGGACAGTGGTGGCTACACCTTC. This sequence encodes CASSPWDSGGYTF. Using reference TRBV9 and TRBJ1-2 for the parts outside the CDR3, the full variable domain is DSGVTQTPKHLITATGQRVTLRCSPRSGDLSVYWYQQSLDQGLQFLIQYYNGEERAKGNILERFSAQQFPDLHSELNLSSLELGDSALYFCASSPWDSGGYTFGSGTRLTVV.

This clonotype was observed a handful of times. This may arise from a read error, as a much more abundant clone is one base away. J is TRBJ2-2 and V is TRBV20-1, with D hard to call. Looked up from germline, CDR1 is DFQATT and CDR2 is SNEGSKA (reference sequence). The CDR3 is 17 residues long. The CDR3 sequence is CSAGDQSTVGWIGELFF. The CDR3 DNA reads as TGCAGTGCTGGAGATCAATCGACGGTGGGGTGGATCGGGGAGCTGTTTTTT.

This chain joins TRBV10-3 and TRBJ2-7, with no clear D. This CDR3 is built from 14 residues. V shed 2 bases and J shed 4 bases, with 12 bases lying between them. CDR1 and CDR2 from the germline V gene are ENHRY and SYGVKD. CDR3 bases: TGTGCCATCAGTGAGATTGGGGTTACTTACGAGCAGTACTTC. Translated: CAISEIGVTYEQYF.

This clonotype was seen at least ten times. The J gene is TRBJ1-5, the V gene TRBV24-1, with TRBD1 as a possible D gene (5 bases). V lost 4 bases, J lost 3 bases, and 9 bases lay in between. The CDR3 runs to 14 residues. The germline CDR1 and CDR2 sequences are KGHDR and SFDVKD. CDR3 coding DNA: TGTGCCACCAGTGACCCGGGGGTCAATCAGCCCCAGCATTTT. Its translation: CATSDPGVNQPQHF.

This clonotype was observed many times. V is TRBV7-8 and J is TRBJ1-1; TRBD1 aligns across 7 bases. J gave up 6 bases and V 5 bases, and 18 bases lay outside the gene matches. This CDR3 region has 17 residues. The germline CDR1 and CDR2 sequences are SGHVS and FQNEAQ. CDR3 loop: CASSASWTGGDGAEAFF. The CDR3 DNA is TGTGCCAGCAGCGCCTCCTGGACAGGCGGGGATGGGGCTGAAGCTTTCTTT. Combining the CDR3 with reference TRBV7-8 and TRBJ1-1 gives the whole variable domain GAGVSQSPRYKVAKRGQDVALRCDPISGHVSLFWYQQALGQGPEFLTYFQNEAQLDKSGLPSDRFFAERPEGSVSTLKIQRTQQEDSAVYLCASSASWTGGDGAEAFFGQGTRLTVV.

The chain has TRBV7-3 and TRBJ1-4, with D perhaps matching TRBD1 (6 bases). The CDR3 covers 20 residues. Germline V gene sequence: CDR1 SGHTA, CDR2 FQGTGA. Deletions cut 1 base from V and 11 bases from J, with 32 bases between. In DNA, the CDR3 is TGTGCCAGCAGCTTAAATTCGGGAGAGGACAGAGCTGGGATTGTTGGGAAACTGTTTTTT. Translation: CASSLNSGEDRAGIVGKLFF.

This sequence joins TRBV2 and TRBJ1-1; D may be TRBD1 (6 bases). The CDR3 is 15 amino acids. Germline V lookup: CDR1 SNHLY, CDR2 FYNNEI. V dropped 7 bases and J dropped 0 bases, with 15 bases sitting between them. CDR3 DNA sequence: TGTGCCAGCATCCGAGCCACAGGGATGAACACTGAAGCTTTCTTT. It is translated as CASIRATGMNTEAFF.

V and J are TRBV7-2 and TRBJ2-7, with TRBD2 matching over 8 bases. CDR3 length: 14 amino acids. The junction had 8 bases not matched to a gene; V was cut back by 3 bases and J by 7 bases. The germline CDR1 and CDR2 sequences are SGHTA and FQGNSA. CDR3 nucleotides: TGTGCCAGCAGCTTCGGGGGGGCAGTAGGAGAGCAGTACTTC. Protein product: CASSFGGAVGEQYF.